The 26 T cell receptor beta chains reported below all come from one sample, sequenced in a study of blood T cell repertoires in COVID-19. Assay used: immunoSEQ multiplex PCR; TCRdb lists only in-frame clones, some missing. The sample holds 410,000 or so clones, around 89% seen once. The sequenced material came from peripheral blood. The receptors come from a woman in her forties with COVID-19, enrolled during active disease.

V usage is TRBV11-2 and J usage is TRBJ2-7; D remains ambiguous. Trimming took off 1 base at V and 3 bases at J, with 13 bases between the two ends. Germline CDR1 is SGHAT and CDR2 is FQNNGV. This CDR3 region has 15 residues. The CDR3 protein is CASSLGRHISYEQYF. The CDR3 coding sequence is TGTGCCAGCAGCTTAGGCAGACATATTAGCTACGAGCAGTACTTC.

The chain recombines TRBV5-6 with TRBJ2-5; D gene unclear. Germline lookup yields CDR1 SGHDT and CDR2 YYEEEE. The V end lost 3 bases, the J end lost 2 bases, and 8 bases lay between the germline ends. The CDR3 length is 13 residues. CDR3 in DNA: TGTGCCAGCAGCTCAGGATTACAAGAGACCCAGTACTTC. The encoded protein is CASSSGLQETQYF. The variable domain in full, completed from reference TRBV5-6 and TRBJ2-5, reads DAGVTQSPTHLIKTRGQQVTLRCSPKSGHDTVSWYQQALGQGPQFIFQYYEEEERQRGNFPDRFSGHQFPNYSSELNVNALLLGDSALYLCASSSGLQETQYFGPGTRLLVL.

The chain uses TRBV4-3 and TRBJ2-7; 7 nucleotides align to TRBD1. The germline V gene encodes CDR1 LGHNA and CDR2 YSLEER. The V gene end was trimmed by 0 bases and the J gene end by 3 bases; junction bases not matched to a gene: 5. CDR3 length equals 15 residues. In DNA form, the CDR3 reads TGCGCCAGCAGCCAAGACGGAAGGGGGCGCTACGAGCAGTACTTC. Amino acid sequence: CASSQDGRGRYEQYF.

This chain connects TRBV6-5 to TRBJ1-1, with a weak D call TRBD1 (6 bases). CDR3 size: 14 residues. The V gene lost 4 bases and the J gene lost 6 bases, with 15 bases spanning the gap. Germline V gene lookup returns CDR1 MNHEY and CDR2 SVGAGI. CDR3 bases: TGTGCCAGCAGTTCTTTCACAGGGAGCGCTGAAGCTTTCTTT. This encodes CASSSFTGSAEAFF.

J is TRBJ2-3 and V is TRBV28; TRBD2 might be the D (5 bases). The V end lost 5 bases, the J end lost 1 base, and 13 bases lay between the germline ends. The germline V gene encodes CDR1 MDHEN and CDR2 SYDVKM. The CDR3 is 15 amino acids. The CDR3 reads CASSTPGGRTDTQYF. Written as DNA, the CDR3 is TGTGCCAGCAGTACCCCCGGCGGGCGCACAGATACGCAGTATTTT.

J is TRBJ1-1 and V is TRBV11-1; 7 positions agree with TRBD1. Trimming cost V 0 bases and J 1 base; bases outside gene matches: 5. The germline CDR1 and CDR2 sequences are SGHAT and FQDESV (reference sequence). CDR3 size: 16 residues. The CDR3 nucleotides are TGTGCCAGCAGCTTAGCTTACAGGGGTGCGAACACTGAAGCTTTCTTT. Protein sequence: CASSLAYRGANTEAFF.

The chain uses TRBV27 and TRBJ1-6; TRBD1 agrees at 8 bases. The ends lost 3 bases at V and 5 bases at J; junction bases unmatched: 9. The CDR3 consists of 17 residues. Germline loops: CDR1 MNHEY, CDR2 SMNVEV (reference sequence). CDR3 DNA: TGTGCCAGCAGTTTTTTGGGTCCGACAGGGGATAATTCACCCCTCCACTTT. It specifies CASSFLGPTGDNSPLHF.

This chain joins TRBV27 and TRBJ1-2, with 10 bases aligning to TRBD1. The CDR3 runs 16 residues. The germline V gene encodes CDR1 MNHEY and CDR2 SMNVEV (reference sequence). After removal of 0 bases from V and 3 bases from J, the junction contained 4 bases not matched to a gene. The CDR3 region has the DNA TGTGCCAGCAGTTTATCCGCCGGGACAGGGGACTATGGCTACACCTTC. Translating gives CASSLSAGTGDYGYTF.

The CDR3 protein is CATSRAKGLAYNEQFF. The CDR3 DNA reads as TGTGCCACCAGCAGAGCAAAGGGACTAGCTTACAATGAGCAGTTCTTC. The chain recombines TRBV15 with TRBJ2-1; the match to TRBD2 covers 9 bases. The germline gives CDR1 LNHNV, CDR2 YYDKDF (reference sequence). The CDR3 extends over 16 amino acids. V lost 1 base, J lost 4 bases, and 5 bases stayed unmatched.

The V and J genes are TRBV19 and TRBJ2-3, with 9 bases fitting TRBD2. This CDR3 has 19 amino acids. With V trimmed by 5 bases and J by 0 bases, 15 bases remained unmatched. Per the germline V gene, CDR1 is LNHDA and CDR2 is SQIVND (reference sequence). CDR3: CASSPWGAGGFISTDTQYF. The CDR3 DNA reads as TGTGCCAGTAGTCCCTGGGGAGCGGGAGGATTCATAAGCACAGATACGCAGTATTTT.

The chain combines TRBV28 with TRBJ1-1; D not resolved. Per the germline V gene, CDR1 is MDHEN and CDR2 is SYDVKM. Trimming pared 3 bases from V and 8 bases from J, leaving 7 bases between. The CDR3 length is 11 residues. As DNA, the CDR3 is TGTGCCAGCAGTTTCCGGTCAGAAGCTTTCTTT. Its translation is CASSFRSEAFF.

The chain has TRBV7-2 and TRBJ1-6; possibly TRBD1 for D (6 bases). Germline CDR1 is SGHTA and CDR2 is FQGNSA. CDR3 length: 17 amino acids. V was cut by 4 bases and J by 7 bases, with 20 bases left in between. CDR3 DNA sequence: TGTGCCAGCAGCTCTGCACAGACACGGGGGGCGAATTCACCCCTCCACTTT. Protein product: CASSSAQTRGANSPLHF.

The chain carries TRBV7-8 and TRBJ2-5; D is ambiguous. CDR1 is SGHVS, CDR2 FQNEAQ, per germline. Trimming took 5 bases from V and 4 from J, leaving 8 bases between them. The CDR3 is 12 amino acids. CDR3 DNA: TGTGCCAGCAGCCCGTCTCGAGAGACCCAGTACTTC. Protein product: CASSPSRETQYF. Full variable domain (missing parts from reference TRBV7-8 and TRBJ2-5): GAGVSQSPRYKVAKRGQDVALRCDPISGHVSLFWYQQALGQGPEFLTYFQNEAQLDKSGLPSDRFFAERPEGSVSTLKIQRTQQEDSAVYLCASSPSRETQYFGPGTRLLVL.

This clone occurred once. This rearrangement joins TRBV6-6 to TRBJ2-5; D might be TRBD1 (6 bases). The CDR3 loop spans 14 amino acids. The V gene lost 0 bases and the J gene lost 5 bases, with 10 bases spanning the gap. Germline V lookup: CDR1 MNHNY, CDR2 SVGAGI (reference sequence). CDR3 in amino acids: CASSYSSQGETQYF. CDR3 bases: TGTGCCAGCAGTTACTCGAGCCAGGGGGAGACCCAGTACTTC.

The table lists this clone with a few counts. This chain connects TRBV14 to TRBJ1-1; possibly TRBD1 for D (6 bases). V lost 2 bases to trimming and J lost 5 bases, with 18 bases between them. CDR1 is SGHDN, CDR2 FVKESK, per germline. The CDR3 is made up of 16 amino acids. CDR3 residues: CASSQIFDRSKTEAFF. The CDR3 DNA follows: TGTGCCAGCAGCCAAATCTTTGACAGGAGTAAAACTGAAGCTTTCTTT.

DNA for the CDR3: TGTGCCAGCAGTCTCCGGGACAGGGTAAATGGATCACCCCTCCACTTT. As protein: CASSLRDRVNGSPLHF. The rearrangement uses TRBV27 and TRBJ1-6; the match to TRBD1 covers 9 bases. Germline V gene lookup returns CDR1 MNHEY and CDR2 SMNVEV (reference sequence). This CDR3 is 16 amino acids long. J lost 10 bases, V lost 5 bases, and 12 bases had no gene match.

The genes are TRBV28 and TRBJ1-4; D is unclear. This CDR3 is built from 14 residues. Germline CDR1 reads MDHEN; CDR2 reads SYDVKM. Trimming pared 4 bases from V and 8 bases from J, leaving 14 bases between. CDR3 region: CASSSPPRLEKLFF. CDR3 sequence (DNA): TGTGCCAGCAGTTCCCCTCCGAGGCTCGAAAAACTGTTTTTT.

The rearrangement joins TRBV18 to TRBJ2-7, with TRBD2 matching 8 bases. This CDR3 spans 16 amino acids. From germline, CDR1 is KGHSH and CDR2 LQKENI. Germline trimming cut 4 bases from V and 2 bases from J; bases unmatched to any gene: 10. The CDR3 loop is CASSQYDGGDTYEQYF. For the CDR3, the DNA is TGTGCCAGCTCACAATATGACGGGGGGGACACCTACGAGCAGTACTTC.

The chain joins TRBV5-1 to TRBJ1-6; TRBD1 aligns across 8 bases. The CDR3 is made up of 18 amino acids. Unmatched junction bases numbered 9, after V lost 4 bases and J lost 0 bases. Germline V lookup: CDR1 SGHRS, CDR2 YFSETQ. CDR3 sequence reads: CASSPLTGESSYNSPLHF. The CDR3, as DNA: TGCGCCAGCAGCCCGTTGACAGGGGAGAGCTCCTATAATTCACCCCTCCACTTT.

The chain has TRBV12-5 and TRBJ2-7; 10 bases match TRBD1. The V gene end was trimmed by 4 bases and the J gene end by 2 bases; junction bases not matched to a gene: 5. This CDR3 contains 15 residues. Looked up from germline, CDR1 is LGHNT and CDR2 is FRNRAP. The CDR3 DNA is TGTGCTAGTGGTTGGACAGGGGGAAGTCCCTACGAGCAGTACTTC. It codes for CASGWTGGSPYEQYF.

The chain has TRBV18 and TRBJ2-1, with 8 bases matching TRBD1. Germline V gives CDR1 KGHSH, CDR2 LQKENI. This CDR3 spans 16 amino acids. Losses at the gene ends were 2 bases for V and 8 bases for J; bases not matched to a gene: 11. The chain's CDR3 is CASSPDRGRTRDEQFF. CDR3 DNA sequence: TGTGCCAGCTCACCAGACAGGGGCCGGACCCGGGATGAGCAGTTCTTC.

This chain uses TRBV2 with TRBJ2-7, with TRBD2 identical over 8 bases. Trimming cost V 3 bases and J 0 bases; bases outside gene matches: 1. Germline CDR1 SNHLY, CDR2 FYNNEI. This CDR3 comprises 14 residues. The CDR3, as DNA: TGTGCCAGCAGTGACACTAGCGGCTCCTACGAGCAGTACTTC. Translated, it gives CASSDTSGSYEQYF.

There are a few counts of this clone. The V gene is TRBV10-3, the J gene TRBJ2-7; TRBD2 aligns across 8 bases. The CDR3 covers 14 residues. V dropped 3 bases and J dropped 4; count of bases not matched to a gene: 5. Germline V CDR1 and CDR2: ENHRY, SYGVKD. CDR3 loop: CAISEGTSAYEQYF. CDR3 nucleotide sequence: TGTGCCATCAGTGAAGGGACTAGTGCGTACGAGCAGTACTTC.

The chain recombines TRBV2 with TRBJ1-2; weak D call: TRBD1 (5 bases). The CDR3 is 14 amino acids. Trimming stripped 4 bases from V and 6 bases from J, with 15 bases between. The germline V gene has CDR1 SNHLY and CDR2 FYNNEI. CDR3 sequence reads: CASSVGQGGNGYTF. DNA of the CDR3: TGTGCCAGCAGTGTTGGTCAGGGCGGCAATGGCTACACCTTC.

The chain employs TRBV13 and TRBJ1-2; D ambiguous. V shed 5 bases and J shed 2 bases, with 6 bases lying between them. The CDR3 is 12 amino acids. The germline CDR1 and CDR2 sequences are PRHDT and FYEKMQ (reference sequence). CDR3: CASSTSNYGYTF. DNA of the CDR3: TGTGCCAGCAGCACTTCGAACTATGGCTACACCTTC.

Written as DNA, the CDR3 is TGTGCCAGCAAAGACAGTTTGACCCAGCCCCAGCATTTT. The encoded protein is CASKDSLTQPQHF. This chain connects TRBV12-3 or TRBV12-4 to TRBJ1-5; TRBD1 is a possible D gene (5 bases). The CDR3 covers 13 residues. V lost 7 bases and J 7 bases, leaving 14 bases between the germline ends.